Listed here are 10 T cell receptor beta chains from one sample, sequenced in a study of cytotoxic CD8 clonotypes in ibrutinib-treated CLL. TCRdb's table, derived via immunoSEQ multiplex PCR, lists solely in-frame clones and lacks some. The sample comprises 13,000 to 15,000 clones, 64% of which are singletons, and roughly two fifths rests with the top ten. Here the sequenced sample was PBMCs, taken before ibrutinib treatment. The source of these receptors is a human donor with chronic lymphocytic leukemia.

V gene TRBV2 combines with J gene TRBJ1-3; weak D call: TRBD1 (5 bases). The CDR3 runs 15 residues. The germline V gene has CDR1 SNHLY and CDR2 FYNNEI. The germline V and J ends were trimmed by 6 bases and 0 bases, with 12 bases remaining between them. In DNA form, the CDR3 reads TGTGCCAGCAGCTCCAGGACACCCTCTGGAAACACCATATATTTT. It translates to CASSSRTPSGNTIYF.

The chain is built from TRBV11-2 and TRBJ2-6; unclear D gene. The CDR3 extends over 15 amino acids. The V and J ends lost 1 base and 0 bases respectively, with 4 bases between them. Germline V CDR1 and CDR2: SGHAT, FQNNGV. The CDR3: CASSLGPSGANVLTF. In nucleotides, the CDR3 is TGTGCCAGCAGCTTAGGGCCCTCTGGGGCCAACGTCCTGACTTTC.

This clone was observed once. The chain recombines TRBV4-1 with TRBJ1-2; no reliable D call. With 0 bases removed from V and 8 bases from J, the gap between germline ends came to 13 bases. The CDR3 has 14 amino acids. CDR1 MGHRA and CDR2 YSYEKL come from the germline V gene. CDR3 sequence reads: CASSQDPGFPGYTF. The CDR3, as DNA: TGCGCCAGCAGCCAAGATCCTGGGTTTCCGGGCTACACCTTC.

The chain couples TRBV19 to TRBJ2-5, with D possibly being TRBD2 (6 bases). V lost 3 bases to trimming and J lost 1 base, with 12 bases between them. The CDR3 is 15 amino acids. Germline CDR1 LNHDA, CDR2 SQIVND (reference sequence). CDR3 in amino acids: CASSMGGAPQETQYF. Here the CDR3 DNA reads TGTGCCAGTAGTATGGGCGGGGCTCCCCAAGAGACCCAGTACTTC.

This chain's CDR3 is CASSTDSYNEQFF. The CDR3 nucleotides are TGTGCCAGCAGCACGGACAGTTACAATGAGCAGTTCTTC. This rearrangement joins TRBV7-9 to TRBJ2-1; weak D call: TRBD1 (6 bases). The germline V and J ends were trimmed by 5 bases and 4 bases, with 9 bases remaining between them. CDR1 is SEHNR, CDR2 FQNEAQ, per germline (reference sequence). This CDR3 is built from 13 residues.

CDR3 protein: CATSRVPDGYNEQFF. Written as DNA, the CDR3 is TGTGCCACCAGCAGAGTCCCCGACGGGTACAATGAGCAGTTCTTC. The V gene is TRBV15, the J gene TRBJ2-1, with D hard to call. Germline assignment: CDR1 LNHNV and CDR2 YYDKDF (reference sequence). V shed 1 base and J shed 4 bases, with 11 bases lying between them. The CDR3 runs to 15 residues.

The chain joins TRBV4-3 to TRBJ1-1; D may be TRBD1 (5 bases). Germline assignment: CDR1 LGHNA and CDR2 YSLEER. This CDR3 is 16 amino acids long. Between the trimmed V and J ends, which lost 1 base and 5 bases, there was a span of 17 bases. The CDR3 protein is CASSQAETEEQTEAFF. DNA for the CDR3: TGCGCCAGCAGCCAAGCTGAGACAGAGGAACAGACTGAAGCTTTCTTT.

This clone has only a few counts. The V gene is TRBV5-6, the J gene TRBJ1-6; D possibly corresponds to TRBD1 (6 bases). The germline gives CDR1 SGHDT, CDR2 YYEEEE. The ends were cut back, 1 base at V and 8 bases at J, with 22 bases in the middle. The CDR3 consists of 18 residues. The CDR3 is CASSLYIGGTLLDSPLHF. CDR3 bases: TGTGCCAGCAGCTTGTATATCGGCGGGACATTACTGGATTCACCCCTCCACTTT.

The table lists this clone with a count of one. The rearrangement links TRBV7-8 to TRBJ2-1; 8 bases are a match to TRBD2. This CDR3 has 17 residues. Trimming removed 3 bases from V and 8 bases from J; junction bases left unmatched: 15. Per the germline V gene, CDR1 is SGHVS and CDR2 is FQNEAQ. The CDR3: CASSFSLGGGPGDEQFF. The CDR3 bases are TGTGCCAGCAGCTTCTCCCTCGGGGGGGGTCCGGGCGATGAGCAGTTCTTC.

This clone was seen more than once but under ten times. V is TRBV7-6 and J is TRBJ1-5; 8 nucleotides match TRBD1. With V trimmed by 5 bases and J by 1 base, 10 bases remained unmatched. Germline loops: CDR1 SGHVS, CDR2 FNYEAQ. The CDR3 has 17 amino acids. The CDR3 bases are TGTGCCAGCAGCCAAAAAAGGACAGGGCTGAGCAATCAGCCCCAGCATTTT. Its translation is CASSQKRTGLSNQPQHF.